The 22 T cell receptor beta chains below were found in one sample sequenced in a study of spatial heterogeneity in lung cancer. Time point in this sample: sample taken at primary tumor resection. Sequencing of whole RNA from tumor, nontumor lung or frozen PBMC involved no sorting. TCRdb itself ran the 5' RACE reads through MiXCR, one entry per CDR3 protein. Of some 7,500 distinct CDR3 sequences listed, around 8.6% were seen once; the top ten hold approximately 45%. This specimen was PBMCs, taken at surgery. The receptors were gathered from a male donor with early-stage non-small cell lung cancer.

This clonotype was counted at least ten times. This beta chain is a stray sequence in a library constructed for alpha chains; its clone size is not meaningful. The V gene is TRBV7-9, the J gene TRBJ1-1, with no clear D. The CDR3 contains 13 residues. Trimming shortened V by 5 bases and J by 2 bases, and 9 bases separated the two germline ends. Germline V CDR1 and CDR2: SEHNR, FQNEAQ (reference sequence). The CDR3 DNA follows: TGTGCCAGCAGCCCGAGGGAAAACACTGAAGCTTTCTTT. It codes for CASSPRENTEAFF.

This clonotype was recorded many times. For a library built for alpha chains, this beta chain is a stray read; little rests on its size. This sequence joins TRBV4-1 and TRBJ2-3; 7 bases agree with TRBD2. The trim removed 0 bases at V and 4 bases at J, leaving 1 base unmatched. Germline V gene sequence: CDR1 MGHRA, CDR2 YSYEKL. This CDR3 has 14 amino acids. CDR3 sequence reads: CASSQDREADTQYF. In nucleotides, the CDR3 is TGCGCCAGCAGCCAAGACCGGGAGGCAGATACGCAGTATTTT.

The table lists this clonotype with many counts. Within a library made for alpha chains, this beta chain is off target, and its count is uninformative. The chain carries TRBV12-3 or TRBV12-4 and TRBJ2-5; 13 bases are a match to TRBD2. The CDR3 is 15 amino acids. With V trimmed by 6 bases and J by 2 bases, 3 bases remained unmatched. In nucleotides, the CDR3 is TGTGCCAGCAGGAGGGGACTAGCGGGACAAGAGACCCAGTACTTC. Amino acid sequence: CASRRGLAGQETQYF.

To note about this clonotype: This beta chain lies outside the target of a library built for alpha chains; its clone size means little. V is TRBV3-1 and J is TRBJ2-1; 12 nucleotides agree with TRBD2. The CDR3 runs to 16 residues. J was trimmed by 3 bases and V by 4 bases; bases with no gene match: 4. From germline, CDR1 is LGHDT and CDR2 YNNKEL (reference sequence). The CDR3 region is CASSPGTSGFYNEQFF. The CDR3 DNA reads as TGTGCCAGCAGCCCCGGGACTAGCGGGTTCTACAATGAGCAGTTCTTC.

The sample holds many counts of this clonotype. As an off-target read in a library built for alpha chains, this beta chain has a frequency of little significance. The J gene is TRBJ2-3, the V gene TRBV12-5; no clear D. The germline CDR1 and CDR2 sequences are LGHNT and FRNRAP. V dropped 2 bases and J dropped 6 bases, with 12 bases sitting between them. The CDR3 extends over 14 amino acids. The CDR3 region is CASGLLPSTDTQYF. DNA for the CDR3: TGTGCTAGTGGTTTGTTACCATCCACCGATACGCAGTATTTT.

This clonotype was counted ten times or more. A library made for alpha chains picked up this beta chain off target, so its size means little. The chain links TRBV27 to TRBJ2-4; either TRBD1 or TRBD2 may supply D (5 bases each). The germline V and J ends were trimmed by 5 bases and 0 bases, with 20 bases remaining between them. The germline V gene has CDR1 MNHEY and CDR2 SMNVEV (reference sequence). The length of the CDR3 is 18 residues. The CDR3 region is CASSMQGPGGLAKNIQYF. Written as DNA, the CDR3 is TGTGCCAGCAGTATGCAGGGTCCTGGGGGTTTAGCCAAAAACATTCAGTACTTC.

This clonotype came up many times. Being off target in a library aimed at alpha chains, this beta chain has a size of little meaning. The V gene is TRBV2, the J gene TRBJ1-1; D possibly corresponds to TRBD1 (5 bases). Between the trimmed V and J ends, which lost 7 bases and 3 bases, there was a span of 12 bases. The CDR3 extends over 13 amino acids. Germline loops: CDR1 SNHLY, CDR2 FYNNEI. DNA for the CDR3: TGTGCCAGCATGCGACAGCCGGACACTGAAGCTTTCTTT. It codes for CASMRQPDTEAFF.

In its sample, this clonotype was seen many times. This beta chain is an unintended read in a library built for alpha chains; its size means little. The chain has TRBV5-1 and TRBJ1-4, with TRBD1 identical over 7 bases. Per the germline V gene, CDR1 is SGHRS and CDR2 is YFSETQ. V dropped 3 bases and J dropped 4; count of bases not matched to a gene: 3. This CDR3 has 14 amino acids. For the CDR3, the DNA is TGCGCCAGCAGCTCACAGGGGCTTAATGAAAAACTGTTTTTT. Translating it yields CASSSQGLNEKLFF. Using reference TRBV5-1 and TRBJ1-4 for the parts outside the CDR3, the full variable domain is KAGVTQTPRYLIKTRGQQVTLSCSPISGHRSVSWYQQTPGQGLQFLFEYFSETQRNKGNFPGRFSGRQFSNSRSEMNVSTLELGDSALYLCASSSQGLNEKLFFGSGTQLSVL.

This clonotype was picked up many times. In a library made to pick up alpha chains, this beta chain is a stray read with a size that means little. The V call is TRBV6-2 or TRBV6-3, the J call TRBJ2-7, with TRBD2 matching 8 bases. Germline V lookup: CDR1 MNHEY, CDR2 SVGEGT. The trim removed 9 bases at V and 5 bases at J, leaving 9 bases unmatched. This CDR3 has 13 amino acids. The CDR3 protein is CASGAGVGDEQYF. The CDR3, as DNA: TGTGCCAGTGGAGCGGGAGTCGGAGACGAGCAGTACTTC.

This clonotype came up many times. This beta chain is an off-target read within a library intended for alpha chains, so its frequency means little. The V and J genes are TRBV18 and TRBJ2-1; no clear D gene. This CDR3 spans 13 amino acids. The ends were cut back, 3 bases at V and 8 bases at J, with 11 bases in the middle. From germline, CDR1 is KGHSH and CDR2 LQKENI. The chain's CDR3 is CASSPSLNDEQFF. CDR3 DNA: TGTGCCAGCTCACCCTCGCTTAATGATGAGCAGTTCTTC.

Regarding this clonotype: This beta chain is off target for a library built for alpha chains, so its abundance means little. V is TRBV4-1 and J is TRBJ2-7, with D perhaps TRBD2 (6 bases). Per germline, CDR1 MGHRA and CDR2 YSYEKL. The length of the CDR3 is 17 residues. Trimming took off 4 bases at V and 1 base at J, with 20 bases between the two ends. The chain's CDR3 is CASSPSGAGRGSYEQYF. The CDR3 nucleotides are TGCGCCAGCAGCCCCTCGGGAGCGGGTAGGGGTTCCTACGAGCAGTACTTC.

This clonotype was counted at least ten times. Being off target in a library aimed at alpha chains, this beta chain has a size of little meaning. The chain carries TRBV30 and TRBJ1-5; TRBD1 is a possible D gene (5 bases). Germline V gene data show CDR1 as GTSNPN and CDR2 as SVGIG (reference sequence). The CDR3 is 15 amino acids. V was cut by 0 bases and J by 4 bases, with 13 bases left in between. CDR3 in DNA: TGTGCCTGGAGTGTGGGGACTCAAAGGAATCAGCCCCAGCATTTT. Its protein is CAWSVGTQRNQPQHF.

This clonotype was seen many times. This beta chain represents an off-target read in a library built for alpha chains; its size is of limited meaning. V usage is TRBV9 and J usage is TRBJ2-5, with TRBD1 matching 10 bases. From germline, CDR1 is SGDLS and CDR2 YYNGEE. This CDR3 region has 14 residues. V gave up 3 bases and J gave up 5 bases; unmatched junction bases: 4. CDR3 DNA sequence: TGTGCCAGCAGCGAGACAGGGGGCATGGAGACCCAGTACTTC. It codes for CASSETGGMETQYF.

In its sample, this clonotype was seen a few times. This beta chain was picked up by a library intended for alpha chains and is off target, so its count carries little meaning. The rearrangement links TRBV20-1 to TRBJ1-2; 10 bases align to TRBD1. This CDR3 spans 15 amino acids. The junction had 9 bases not matched to a gene; V was cut back by 4 bases and J by 4 bases. In germline, CDR1 is DFQATT, CDR2 SNEGSKA (reference sequence). CDR3 region: CSAIPGGTGVYGYTF. CDR3 coding DNA: TGCAGTGCTATCCCAGGGGGGACAGGGGTCTATGGCTACACCTTC.

Concerning this clonotype itself: Found in a library prepared for alpha chains, this beta chain is an off-target read, and its abundance has little meaning. The V call is TRBV28, the J call TRBJ1-2, with D unresolved. The CDR3 consists of 13 residues. From germline, CDR1 is MDHEN and CDR2 SYDVKM. Trimming took off 4 bases at V and 12 bases at J, with 18 bases between the two ends. The DNA for the CDR3 is TGTGCCAGCAGTTCACGCCTGCGCAGCGAAAACACCTTC. Translation: CASSSRLRSENTF.

This clonotype was observed many times. This beta chain is off target for a library built for alpha chains, so its abundance means little. This chain connects TRBV6-2 or TRBV6-3 to TRBJ2-5; weak D call: TRBD2 (6 bases). The CDR3 is 12 amino acids. Deletions cut 8 bases from V and 4 bases from J, with 11 bases between. The V gene's germline CDR1 is MNHEY and CDR2 SVGEGT. CDR3 protein: CASRLGGETQYF. The CDR3 nucleotides are TGTGCCAGCCGTTTGGGGGGAGAGACCCAGTACTTC.

This clonotype showed up many times. Found in a library prepared for alpha chains, this beta chain is an off-target read, and its abundance has little meaning. The genes are TRBV15 and TRBJ1-4; D is undetermined. The V gene's germline CDR1 is LNHNV and CDR2 YYDKDF (reference sequence). V was cut by 0 bases and J by 0 bases, with 11 bases left in between. The CDR3 length is 17 residues. CDR3 in DNA: TGTGCCACCAGCAGAGATAGGAGGTCCTCAACTAATGAAAAACTGTTTTTT. Translation: CATSRDRRSSTNEKLFF.

This clonotype was found many times. This beta chain is an off-target read within a library intended for alpha chains, so its frequency means little. CDR3: CASSLTLGGPQHF. CDR3 DNA: TGTGCCAGCAGCTTAACCCTGGGGGGGCCCCAGCATTTT. The chain couples TRBV7-3 to TRBJ1-5; the D gene is possibly TRBD1 (5 bases). CDR3 size: 13 residues. V was shortened by 0 bases and J by 9 bases, with 9 bases between the two germline ends. Per the germline V gene, CDR1 is SGHTA and CDR2 is FQGTGA.

Sample share makes this clonotype medium-sized. This beta chain slipped into a library made for alpha chains as a stray read, so its size is not meaningful. The gene calls are TRBV20-1 and TRBJ1-6, with a possible D match to TRBD1 (5 bases). This CDR3 is 10 amino acids long. Trimming stripped 6 bases from V and 14 bases from J, with 11 bases between. The germline V gene has CDR1 DFQATT and CDR2 SNEGSKA (reference sequence). CDR3 bases: TGCAGTGCCAGTTCAGGGTCCCTCCACTTT. As protein: CSASSGSLHF.

This clonotype is labeled medium-sized. The size of this beta chain means little, since it is a stray read in a library made for alpha chains. The V gene is TRBV7-9, the J gene TRBJ1-4; D call uncertain. Trimming left V 5 bases short and J 3 bases short, with 13 bases between. The CDR3 contains 15 residues. Looked up from germline, CDR1 is SEHNR and CDR2 is FQNEAQ (reference sequence). CDR3: CASSLGEAANEKLFF. In DNA form, the CDR3 reads TGTGCCAGCAGCCTGGGCGAAGCGGCTAATGAAAAACTGTTTTTT.

About this clonotype: For a library built for alpha chains, this beta chain is a stray read; little rests on its size. V and J are TRBV3-1 and TRBJ2-3, with D possibly being TRBD1 (6 bases). Germline V CDR1 and CDR2: LGHDT, YNNKEL (reference sequence). Trimming stripped 4 bases from V and 0 bases from J, with 11 bases between. The CDR3 length is 15 residues. CDR3 DNA sequence: TGTGCCAGCAGCCCCCGGGACACCAGCACAGATACGCAGTATTTT. Residues: CASSPRDTSTDTQYF.

In its sample, this clonotype was seen a few times. This beta chain turned up in a library designed for alpha chains; as an off-target read, its abundance says little. The rearrangement joins TRBV14 to TRBJ2-3; 9 positions match TRBD1. Per the germline V gene, CDR1 is SGHDN and CDR2 is FVKESK. Trimming removed 0 bases from V and 2 bases from J; junction bases left unmatched: 9. The CDR3 spans 18 residues. CDR3 region: CASSQDNRGTGFTDTQYF. The CDR3 DNA is TGTGCCAGCAGCCAAGATAATCGAGGGACAGGGTTCACAGATACGCAGTATTTT.